The 29 T cell receptor beta chains reported below all come from one sample, sequenced in a study of OX40 agonist ivuxolimab in advanced cancers. Measured with immunoSEQ multiplex PCR; TCRdb has only the in-frame clones, and not every one. The sample lists around 30,000 clones, just over 90% occurring once. Sequenced here: CD4+ or CD8+ T cells sorted from blood, sampled in a trial of the OX40 agonist ivuxolimab. The receptors shown here come from an adult with an advanced solid tumor such as melanoma, head and neck, liver or kidney cancer.

The V call is TRBV19, the J call TRBJ2-1, with D unresolved. The CDR3 extends over 13 amino acids. Trimming took 7 bases from V and 4 from J, leaving 11 bases between them. In germline, CDR1 is LNHDA, CDR2 SQIVND (reference sequence). CDR3 DNA: TGTGCCAGTACCCTGGACGGATACAATGAGCAGTTCTTC. Its protein product is CASTLDGYNEQFF.

This clone was counted a single time. The V call is TRBV7-7, the J call TRBJ2-5; D uncertain. V was trimmed by 6 bases and J by 5 bases, leaving 13 bases between them. The CDR3 consists of 13 residues. Germline values: CDR1 SSHAT, CDR2 FNYEAQ (reference sequence). The CDR3 sequence: CASSFHLRETQYF. The CDR3 coding sequence is TGTGCCAGCAGTTTTCACCTGAGGGAGACCCAGTACTTC. Filled out from reference TRBV7-7 and TRBJ2-5, the complete variable domain reads GAGVSQSPRYKVTKRGQDVTLRCDPISSHATLYWYQQALGQGPEFLTYFNYEAQPDKSGLPSDRFSAERPEGSISTLTIQRTEQRDSAMYRCASSFHLRETQYFGPGTRLLVL.

This chain joins TRBV18 and TRBJ2-7; 15 positions match TRBD2. The germline CDR1 and CDR2 sequences are KGHSH and LQKENI. This CDR3 has 15 residues. V was pared by 5 bases and J by 5 bases, with 4 bases of the junction left unmatched. The DNA of the CDR3 is TGTGCCAGCTCATCCCGGACTAGCGGGAGGGACGAGCAGTACTTC. It encodes CASSSRTSGRDEQYF.

The chain uses TRBV7-9 and TRBJ1-1, with 7 bases that match TRBD1. The CDR3 length is 14 residues. V gave up 5 bases and J gave up 5 bases; unmatched junction bases: 8. Germline CDR1 and CDR2: SEHNR and FQNEAQ (reference sequence). The CDR3 here is CASSLQGRKTEAFF. The CDR3 coding sequence is TGTGCCAGCAGCCTACAGGGGAGGAAGACTGAAGCTTTCTTT.

This chain connects TRBV30 to TRBJ2-7; 13 nucleotides align to TRBD2. This CDR3 has 17 residues. Germline trimming cut 7 bases from V and 4 bases from J; bases unmatched to any gene: 16. Germline V gene sequence: CDR1 GTSNPN, CDR2 SVGIG (reference sequence). The CDR3 bases are TGTGCCTTCTTCCCTGGACTAGCGGGAGAAGTTTTGTACGAGCAGTACTTC. It codes for CAFFPGLAGEVLYEQYF.

This chain connects TRBV29-1 to TRBJ2-1; D ambiguous. The CDR3 is made up of 12 amino acids. V lost 2 bases and J lost 6, with 8 bases in between. Germline lookup yields CDR1 SQVTM and CDR2 ANQGSEA. The CDR3 bases are TGCAGCGTTGAATGGCAATTCAATGAGCAGTTCTTC. Amino acid sequence: CSVEWQFNEQFF.

The J gene is TRBJ2-1, the V gene TRBV28; tentative D call: TRBD2 (5 bases). The CDR3 totals 15 residues. Germline V gene data show CDR1 as MDHEN and CDR2 as SYDVKM. V was pared by 5 bases and J by 1 base, with 12 bases between. CDR3 bases: TGTGCCAGCAGTCCCCTAGCAGTATCCTACAATGAGCAGTTCTTC. Translating gives CASSPLAVSYNEQFF.

The chain couples TRBV6-6 to TRBJ1-1; 12 bases align to TRBD1. V lost 0 bases, J lost 4 bases, and 3 bases stayed unmatched. CDR3 length equals 16 residues. Germline CDR1 and CDR2: MNHNY and SVGAGI (reference sequence). The CDR3 protein is CASSYSGTGGGTEAFF. Written as DNA, the CDR3 is TGTGCCAGCAGTTACTCCGGGACAGGGGGCGGCACTGAAGCTTTCTTT.

The CDR3 sequence: CASSISGGGGGQYF. The CDR3 region has the DNA TGTGCCAGTAGTATCTCAGGAGGGGGTGGAGGCCAGTACTTC. The V gene is TRBV19, the J gene TRBJ2-5, with D perhaps being TRBD1 or TRBD2 (6 bases each). V was shortened by 3 bases and J by 10 bases, with 18 bases between the two germline ends. The CDR3 covers 14 residues. The germline gives CDR1 LNHDA, CDR2 SQIVND (reference sequence).

This chain's CDR3 is CASSFGAASTDTQYF. The CDR3 DNA is TGTGCCAGCAGCTTCGGGGCGGCGAGCACAGATACGCAGTATTTT. This chain links TRBV5-6 with TRBJ2-3; D assignment may be TRBD1 or TRBD2 (5 bases each). The V gene's germline CDR1 is SGHDT and CDR2 YYEEEE. V was clipped by 2 bases and J by 0 bases, with 10 bases between them. CDR3 size: 15 residues.

The chain employs TRBV9 and TRBJ2-4, with TRBD1 as a possible D gene (6 bases). CDR3 length equals 13 residues. The V end lost 0 bases, the J end lost 10 bases, and 11 bases lay between the germline ends. Germline V CDR1 and CDR2: SGDLS, YYNGEE. In DNA form, the CDR3 reads TGTGCCAGCAGCGTAGCCCGGGACAATATTCAGTACTTC. Its translation: CASSVARDNIQYF.

The chain carries TRBV28 and TRBJ2-2; D possibly corresponds to TRBD1 (6 bases). Germline CDR1 MDHEN, CDR2 SYDVKM. Between the trimmed V and J ends, which lost 2 bases and 3 bases, there was a span of 7 bases. This CDR3 is built from 14 residues. The CDR3: CASSLQGHTGELFF. In DNA, the CDR3 is TGTGCCAGCAGTTTACAGGGGCACACCGGGGAGCTGTTTTTT.

The J gene is TRBJ2-7, the V gene TRBV2; 7 bases line up with TRBD1. The CDR3 totals 14 residues. The J segment lost 3 bases and the V segment lost 2 bases, leaving 4 bases of the junction unmatched. Germline assignment: CDR1 SNHLY and CDR2 FYNNEI. This CDR3 is CASSELAGGYEQYF. The CDR3 DNA reads TGTGCCAGCAGTGAACTGGCAGGGGGCTACGAGCAGTACTTC. The variable domain in full, with the rest retrieved from reference TRBV2 and TRBJ2-7, is EPEVTQTPSHQVTQMGQEVILRCVPISNHLYFYWYRQILGQKVEFLVSFYNNEISEKSEIFDDQFSVERPDGSNFTLKIRSTKLEDSAMYFCASSELAGGYEQYFGPGTRLTVT.

This chain uses TRBV6-5 with TRBJ2-7, with a weak D call TRBD1 (5 bases). The V gene lost 8 bases and the J gene lost 7 bases, with 21 bases spanning the gap. This CDR3 has 14 amino acids. Germline V gives CDR1 MNHEY, CDR2 SVGAGI. Here the CDR3 reads CASSRSGAGHEQYF. The CDR3 region has the DNA TGTGCCAGCTCCCGGTCTGGGGCAGGGCATGAGCAGTACTTC.

This CDR3 is CASSQGLAGGFLEQFF. Here the CDR3 DNA reads TGTGCCAGCAGCCAAGGGCTAGCGGGAGGCTTCCTTGAGCAGTTCTTC. The rearrangement uses TRBV4-2 and TRBJ2-1, with 11 bases matching TRBD2. V dropped 1 base and J dropped 9; count of bases not matched to a gene: 8. From germline, CDR1 is LGHNA and CDR2 YNFKEQ. The CDR3 runs to 16 residues.

This clone appeared a single time. CDR3 sequence reads: CASSRTVSYEQYF. The CDR3 nucleotides read TGTGCCAGCAGTAGGACGGTATCCTACGAGCAGTACTTC. This chain joins TRBV27 and TRBJ2-7, with D hard to call. The CDR3 consists of 13 residues. V was cut by 5 bases and J by 1 base, with 9 bases left in between. Germline CDR1 MNHEY, CDR2 SMNVEV (reference sequence).

The DNA of the CDR3 is TGTGCCAGCAGCCGGACGGGGTATAATTCACCCCTCCACTTT. This codes for CASSRTGYNSPLHF. V and J are TRBV7-9 and TRBJ1-6; D is uncertain. CDR1 and CDR2 (germline): SEHNR, FQNEAQ (reference sequence). The CDR3 is 14 residues long. Deletions cut 5 bases from V and 4 bases from J, with 9 bases between. Drawing the rest from reference TRBV7-9 and TRBJ1-6, the complete variable domain is DTGVSQNPRHKITKRGQNVTFRCDPISEHNRLYWYRQTLGQGPEFLTYFQNEAQLEKSRLLSDRFSAERPKGSFSTLEIQRTEQGDSAMYLCASSRTGYNSPLHFGNGTRLTVT.

The sample holds one count of this clone. The chain uses TRBV27 and TRBJ2-5, with D uncertain. The CDR3 has 13 residues. Germline V lookup: CDR1 MNHEY, CDR2 SMNVEV (reference sequence). V lost 4 bases and J lost 2, with 8 bases in between. CDR3 coding DNA: TGTGCCAGCAGTTCTCTACTACAAGAGACCCAGTACTTC. Its protein is CASSSLLQETQYF.

V is TRBV19 and J is TRBJ1-5; D gene uncertain. Germline loops: CDR1 LNHDA, CDR2 SQIVND (reference sequence). The CDR3 is 14 amino acids. Trimming pared 3 bases from V and 4 bases from J, leaving 10 bases between. The CDR3 DNA sequence: TGTGCCAGTAGTATTTCCAGCTGGAATCAGCCCCAGCATTTT. Protein product: CASSISSWNQPQHF.

V and J are TRBV7-2 and TRBJ2-7; 10 positions match TRBD1. CDR3 size: 15 residues. The germline V gene encodes CDR1 SGHTA and CDR2 FQGNSA. With V trimmed by 3 bases and J by 3 bases, 5 bases remained unmatched. The DNA for the CDR3 is TGTGCCAGCAGCTTTGACAGGGGGCCCTACTACGAGCAGTACTTC. Protein product: CASSFDRGPYYEQYF.

The chain recombines TRBV4-1 with TRBJ2-1; D perhaps matches TRBD2 (6 bases). Trimming took off 5 bases at V and 4 bases at J, with 9 bases between the two ends. The germline CDR1 and CDR2 sequences are MGHRA and YSYEKL. The CDR3 totals 13 residues. The CDR3, as DNA: TGCGCCAGCAGCGCGGGGTTTTACAATGAGCAGTTCTTC. Translated: CASSAGFYNEQFF.

The gene calls are TRBV30 and TRBJ2-7; no reliable D call. The CDR3 consists of 14 residues. V was clipped by 4 bases and J by 5 bases, with 18 bases between them. Germline V gives CDR1 GTSNPN, CDR2 SVGIG (reference sequence). The DNA for the CDR3 is TGTGCCTGGAACAGTAGGTCCCCTCTCGACGAGCAGTACTTC. Amino acids: CAWNSRSPLDEQYF.

CDR3 sequence: CASWDSRREQYF. The CDR3 coding sequence is TGTGCCAGTTGGGACAGCCGAAGGGAGCAGTACTTC. This chain links TRBV6-1 with TRBJ2-7; TRBD1 agrees at 7 bases. V trimming: 9 bases; J trimming: 7 bases; junction bases outside the gene matches: 9. CDR1 MNHNS and CDR2 SASEGT come from the germline V gene. The CDR3 runs to 12 residues.

CDR3 amino acids: CASSSNRDIAYEQYF. The DNA of the CDR3 is TGTGCCAGCAGCTCTAACCGGGACATCGCCTACGAGCAGTACTTC. The chain links TRBV13 to TRBJ2-7, with D possibly being TRBD1 (6 bases). The CDR3 extends over 15 amino acids. The ends were cut back, 4 bases at V and 2 bases at J, with 15 bases in the middle. The V gene's germline CDR1 is PRHDT and CDR2 FYEKMQ (reference sequence).

The chain couples TRBV4-1 to TRBJ2-7, with 8 bases matching TRBD1. Trimming took 1 base from V and 3 from J; bases not matched to a gene: 8. Germline assignment: CDR1 MGHRA and CDR2 YSYEKL. The CDR3 loop spans 16 amino acids. CDR3 DNA: TGCGCCAGCAGCCAAGGAACCGGGACAGGCTACTACGAGCAGTACTTC. It yields the protein CASSQGTGTGYYEQYF.

This chain uses TRBV5-4 with TRBJ1-1; D is undetermined. The V gene lost 4 bases and the J gene lost 5 bases, with 15 bases spanning the gap. The CDR3 runs to 14 residues. Germline loops: CDR1 SGHNT, CDR2 YYREEE (reference sequence). CDR3 region: CASSPIVLATEAFF. The CDR3 DNA reads TGTGCCAGCAGCCCTATCGTTCTGGCGACTGAAGCTTTCTTT.

The chain links TRBV7-9 to TRBJ2-1, with D possibly being TRBD1 (7 bases). Trimming left V 5 bases short and J 2 bases short, with 13 bases between. CDR3 length: 15 residues. CDR1 is SEHNR and CDR2 is FQNEAQ in the germline V gene (reference sequence). In DNA form, the CDR3 reads TGTGCCAGCAGCCTAGGAGGGGGCCCCTACAATGAGCAGTTCTTC. It specifies CASSLGGGPYNEQFF.

V usage is TRBV4-1 and J usage is TRBJ2-1, with D perhaps TRBD1 (6 bases). Deletions cut 3 bases from V and 2 bases from J, with 11 bases between. Germline-derived CDR1 and CDR2 are MGHRA and YSYEKL. The CDR3 spans 15 residues. This chain's CDR3 is CASSHTWGPYNEQFF. CDR3 nucleotides: TGCGCCAGCAGCCACACTTGGGGGCCCTACAATGAGCAGTTCTTC.

The V call is TRBV25-1, the J call TRBJ1-5; D gene uncertain. The CDR3 runs to 14 residues. CDR1 and CDR2 (germline): MGHDK, SYGVNS. V lost 2 bases, J lost 7 bases, and 12 bases lay in between. The CDR3 sequence: CASSEVGIYQPQHF. The CDR3 nucleotides are TGTGCCAGCAGTGAAGTCGGGATTTACCAGCCCCAGCATTTT.